This T cell receptor beta chain was profiled in a study of shared clonotypes between healthy human individuals. General study findings and limits: There were few donors, and this limited the genetic and exposure-history diversity represented.

To note about this clone: Its target is not known.

An even split of each subset's genomic DNA across several immunoSEQ plates was performed. Produced via immunoSEQ multiplex PCR; TCRdb's table is partial and in-frame only. The sample lists under 2,000,000 clones; about 95% were seen once. The CDR3 runs to 17 residues. The ends lost 0 bases at V and 1 base at J; junction bases unmatched: 4. Germline CDR1 is SGHAT and CDR2 is FQNNGV. Positively selected for CCR7, the CD45RO-negative cells used as naive CD8 cells excluded terminally differentiated effector memory CD45RA+ cells. There were no recent acute infections or vaccinations among the donors, who were healthy HIV-negative adults.

This chain connects TRBV11-2 to TRBJ2-5, with TRBD1 matching 11 bases. This TCR derives from a man aged 18 to 29 in good health. The specimen sequenced was naive CD8+ T cells sorted from blood. CDR3 sequence reads: CASSLEGGQGAQETQYF. The CDR3 nucleotides read TGTGCCAGCAGCTTAGAAGGAGGACAGGGGGCCCAAGAGACCCAGTACTTC.